This paragraph reports one T cell receptor beta chain. These data are taken from a study of blood T cell repertoires in COVID-19. Turning to the study itself: Researchers got acute and convalescent COVID-19 samples from the United States, Italy and Spain. The analysed material was cDNA or gDNA that came from T cells, B-cell-depleted T cells, or PBMCs.

As handled by the study authors: Researchers report that nucleated cell counts were estimated from reference gene primer amplification. This table comes from immunoSEQ multiplex PCR, and its TCRdb copy is limited to in-frame clones, with some not included. The V and J calls and clone size are taken from that table; D and trimming were inferred from the DNA. Found here are more than 80,000 clones, about 87% of them singletons; the top ten hold over 5%. There are 12 residues in the CDR3. Trimming removed 4 bases from V and 8 bases from J, with 14 bases in between. Germline V gives CDR1 GTSNPN, CDR2 SVGIG (reference sequence).

Source material: peripheral blood. The clonotype comes from a man aged 35-49 years with acute or convalescent COVID-19. The rearrangement uses TRBV30 and TRBJ1-2; no clear D gene. In DNA form, the CDR3 reads TGTGCCTGGAATACCGGCCCGGGGGGCTACACCTTC. It translates to CAWNTGPGGYTF.